The 8 T cell receptor beta chains given below trace back to one sample, sequenced in a study of blood T cell repertoires in COVID-19. Assay: immunoSEQ multiplex PCR; the TCRdb copy retains only in-frame clones and omits some. The profile shows 350,000 to 450,000 clones, around nine tenths of them singletons. What was sequenced was peripheral blood. The source of these receptors is a woman aged 40 to 50 with COVID-19, enrolled during active disease.

This chain joins TRBV4-3 and TRBJ2-3; 7 bases are a match to TRBD1. Germline assignment: CDR1 LGHNA and CDR2 YSLEER. This CDR3 is 17 amino acids long. V gave up 4 bases and J gave up 2 bases; unmatched junction bases: 12. The CDR3 sequence: CASSPDDRDPNTDTQYF. The CDR3 nucleotides read TGCGCCAGCAGCCCAGACGACAGGGATCCTAACACAGATACGCAGTATTTT.

A single count supports this clone. For the CDR3, the DNA is TGCAGCGTTACAGGGAATGCCTACTACGAGCAGTACTTC. The encoded protein is CSVTGNAYYEQYF. This rearrangement joins TRBV29-1 to TRBJ2-7; a possible D gene is TRBD1 (6 bases). Per germline, CDR1 SQVTM and CDR2 ANQGSEA. The length of the CDR3 is 13 residues. Trimming stripped 5 bases from V and 3 bases from J, with 14 bases between.

V usage is TRBV19 and J usage is TRBJ1-5, with D maybe TRBD1 (5 bases). The CDR3 is made up of 20 amino acids. Trimming cost V 4 bases and J 5 bases, with 30 bases left between them. Germline V gene sequence: CDR1 LNHDA, CDR2 SQIVND (reference sequence). This CDR3 reads CASSTRAGSRQGEGYQPQHF. In DNA, the CDR3 is TGTGCCAGTAGTACCAGGGCAGGGTCTCGGCAGGGTGAAGGTTATCAGCCCCAGCATTTT.

The J gene is TRBJ2-3, the V gene TRBV10-3; possibly TRBD1 for D (5 bases). The V end was cut by 6 bases, the J end by 0 bases, with 16 bases between. The CDR3 contains 16 residues. CDR1 ENHRY and CDR2 SYGVKD come from the germline V gene. The CDR3 loop is CAISLTDQSSTDTQYF. CDR3 in DNA: TGTGCCATCAGCCTGACAGACCAGTCTAGCACAGATACGCAGTATTTT.

This clone was detected only a few times. V and J are TRBV6-2 or TRBV6-3 and TRBJ2-7, with TRBD2 matching over 11 bases. The junction had 7 bases not matched to a gene; V was cut back by 2 bases and J by 1 base. The CDR3 is 17 residues long. Germline assignment: CDR1 MNHEY and CDR2 SVGEGT. The CDR3, as DNA: TGTGCCAGCAGTTACGTCCCTAGCGGGGGGACTTCCTACGAGCAGTACTTC. Translating gives CASSYVPSGGTSYEQYF.

CDR3 sequence reads: CASSLWGDGTGSNEKLFF. The CDR3 DNA reads as TGTGCCAGCAGCTTGTGGGGTGATGGGACAGGGAGTAATGAAAAACTGTTTTTT. This rearrangement joins TRBV5-4 to TRBJ1-4; 9 positions agree with TRBD1. The CDR3 runs to 18 residues. Germline-derived CDR1 and CDR2 are SGHNT and YYREEE (reference sequence). The V and J ends lost 1 base and 4 bases, in that order; junction bases with no gene match: 11.

This sequence joins TRBV29-1 and TRBJ2-7; possible D gene TRBD1, 5 bases. From germline, CDR1 is SQVTM and CDR2 ANQGSEA. The CDR3 extends over 16 amino acids. Trimming left V 2 bases short and J 1 base short, with 18 bases between. The CDR3 DNA is TGCAGCGTTGAAATGGTTAAGGGGTTTGGGTCCTACGAGCAGTACTTC. This translates into CSVEMVKGFGSYEQYF.

V and J are TRBV5-1 and TRBJ2-3; 8 bases map to TRBD1. The length of the CDR3 is 16 residues. After removal of 0 bases from V and 8 bases from J, the junction contained 11 bases not matched to a gene. The germline V gene encodes CDR1 SGHRS and CDR2 YFSETQ. In nucleotides, the CDR3 is TGCGCCAGCAGCTTGGCCAGGACAGGGCGTGATGGTACGCAGTATTTT. As protein: CASSLARTGRDGTQYF.